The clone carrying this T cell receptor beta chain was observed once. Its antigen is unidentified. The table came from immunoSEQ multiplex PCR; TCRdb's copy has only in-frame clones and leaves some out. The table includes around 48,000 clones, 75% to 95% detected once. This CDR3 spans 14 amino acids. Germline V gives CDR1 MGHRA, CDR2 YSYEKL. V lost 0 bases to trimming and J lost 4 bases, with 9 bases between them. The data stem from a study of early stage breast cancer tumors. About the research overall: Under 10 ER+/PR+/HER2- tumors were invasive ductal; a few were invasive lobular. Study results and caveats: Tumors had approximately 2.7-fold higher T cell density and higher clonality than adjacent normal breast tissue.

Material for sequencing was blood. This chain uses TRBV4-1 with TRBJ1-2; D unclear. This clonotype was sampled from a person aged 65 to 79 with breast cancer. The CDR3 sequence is CASSQDRGVYGYTF. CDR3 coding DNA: TGCGCCAGCAGCCAAGATCGAGGTGTCTATGGCTACACCTTC.